Presented here are 27 T cell receptor beta chains from one specimen sequenced in a study of T cell repertoires in cytomegalovirus infection. Their specific antigens are unknown. A single record per CDR3 protein comes from TCRdb applying MiXCR to the reads. The data contain approximately 590,000 distinct CDR3 sequences, roughly 42% of them singletons. The starting material was cultured PBMCs, obtained from culture after CMV antigen stimulation. The receptors originated from a human donor in good health (CMV status not recorded). Some clones in this sample may be carry-over from other donors' samples.

This clonotype was picked up a small number of times. V gene TRBV6-1 combines with J gene TRBJ2-2; TRBD2 is a possible D gene (5 bases). Germline V gene data show CDR1 as MNHNS and CDR2 as SASEGT. V lost 6 bases and J lost 5, with 22 bases in between. The CDR3 is made up of 17 amino acids. The chain's CDR3 is CASRTDGNIRNTGELFF. CDR3 nucleotides: TGTGCCAGCAGAACGGACGGGAACATAAGGAATACCGGGGAGCTGTTTTTT.

The V call is TRBV19, the J call TRBJ1-5, with TRBD1 matching 7 bases. CDR3 length: 17 amino acids. With V trimmed by 2 bases and J by 1 base, 8 bases remained unmatched. Germline lookup yields CDR1 LNHDA and CDR2 SQIVND (reference sequence). CDR3 sequence reads: CASSIRRGPRSNQPQHF. The CDR3 DNA reads TGTGCCAGTAGTATAAGGAGGGGGCCAAGGAGCAATCAGCCCCAGCATTTT.

This clonotype was picked up many times. The CDR3 sequence: CASSYGQGSETQYF. CDR3 coding DNA: TGTGCCAGCAGCTACGGACAGGGAAGCGAGACCCAGTACTTC. The chain links TRBV7-8 to TRBJ2-5; 8 bases align to TRBD1. The germline V gene encodes CDR1 SGHVS and CDR2 FQNEAQ. The CDR3 totals 14 residues. V was clipped by 4 bases and J by 5 bases; unmatched bases: 6. The full variable domain, its missing parts supplied by reference TRBV7-8 and TRBJ2-5, is GAGVSQSPRYKVAKRGQDVALRCDPISGHVSLFWYQQALGQGPEFLTYFQNEAQLDKSGLPSDRFFAERPEGSVSTLKIQRTQQEDSAVYLCASSYGQGSETQYFGPGTRLLVL.

In its sample, this clonotype was seen a few times. The genes are TRBV7-2 and TRBJ1-5; no firm D call. With 1 base removed from V and 12 bases from J, the gap between germline ends came to 10 bases. CDR1 and CDR2 (germline): SGHTA, FQGNSA. The CDR3 is 12 amino acids. CDR3 coding DNA: TGTGCCAGCAGCTTAGGGGGAAACCACCAGCATTTT. Its protein is CASSLGGNHQHF.

This clonotype turned up a few times. This chain uses TRBV7-8 with TRBJ2-7, with D maybe TRBD2 (5 bases). The CDR3 spans 11 residues. Trimming removed 5 bases at V and 7 bases at J, with 9 bases between. Germline V CDR1 and CDR2: SGHVS, FQNEAQ. The CDR3 bases are TGTGCCAGCAGCATTACTAGGGAGCAGTACTTC. It specifies CASSITREQYF.

About this clonotype: Sequence at one end of the junction differs from germline and may be a read error. The V call is TRBV4-1, the J call TRBJ1-3; D is unresolved. In germline, CDR1 is MGHRA, CDR2 YSYEKL. This CDR3 region has 18 residues. This CDR3 is CASSQVWAESRSGNTIYF. The CDR3 nucleotides are TGTGCCAGCAGCCAAGTGTGGGCAGAAAGCCGCTCTGGAAACACCATATATTTT.

V gene TRBV11-3 combines with J gene TRBJ2-3, with D unclear. The V and J ends lost 4 bases and 4 bases respectively, with 9 bases between them. CDR3 length: 13 amino acids. The V gene's germline CDR1 is SGHNT and CDR2 YENEEA. CDR3 coding DNA: TGTGCCAGCAGCTCACCATTGTCAGATACGCAGTATTTT. Translation gives CASSSPLSDTQYF. Supplemented by reference TRBV11-3 and TRBJ2-3, the full variable domain reads EAGVVQSPRYKIIEKKQPVAFWCNPISGHNTLYWYLQNLGQGPELLIRYENEEAVDDSQLPKDRFSAERLKGVDSTLKIQPAELGDSAVYLCASSSPLSDTQYFGPGTRLTVL.

The chain links TRBV27 to TRBJ1-5, with D uncertain. CDR1 is MNHEY and CDR2 is SMNVEV in the germline V gene (reference sequence). V lost 4 bases to trimming and J lost 4 bases, with 11 bases between them. The CDR3 has 14 amino acids. The CDR3 sequence: CASSSVAGNQPQHF. CDR3 in DNA: TGTGCCAGCAGTTCGGTAGCGGGAAATCAGCCCCAGCATTTT.

The gene calls are TRBV27 and TRBJ1-1; D is ambiguous. Germline V gene data show CDR1 as MNHEY and CDR2 as SMNVEV (reference sequence). With 3 bases removed from V and 5 bases from J, the gap between germline ends came to 10 bases. The length of the CDR3 is 13 residues. Here the CDR3 reads CASSFQRGTEAFF. DNA for the CDR3: TGTGCCAGCAGTTTCCAGCGAGGGACTGAAGCTTTCTTT.

The J gene is TRBJ2-3, the V gene TRBV7-2, with 11 positions matching TRBD2. CDR1 SGHTA and CDR2 FQGNSA come from the germline V gene. Trimming removed 5 bases from V and 5 bases from J; junction bases left unmatched: 21. The length of the CDR3 is 20 residues. CDR3 sequence: CASSRPGGIHSGRALDTQYF. CDR3 nucleotides: TGTGCCAGCAGCCGCCCAGGGGGCATCCATAGCGGGAGGGCCTTAGATACGCAGTATTTT.

This clonotype was detected only a few times. The chain joins TRBV7-3 to TRBJ2-1, with D possibly being TRBD1 (6 bases). Germline CDR1 and CDR2: SGHTA and FQGTGA. V shed 5 bases and J shed 7 bases, with 15 bases lying between them. This CDR3 has 14 residues. The CDR3 is CASSTNRQANEQFF. As DNA, the CDR3 is TGTGCCAGCAGCACAAATCGACAGGCTAATGAGCAGTTCTTC.

The sample holds one count of this clonotype. V gene TRBV5-1 combines with J gene TRBJ1-1; D is possibly TRBD1 (6 bases). CDR3 size: 16 residues. Germline loops: CDR1 SGHRS, CDR2 YFSETQ. V lost 0 bases to trimming and J lost 4 bases, with 16 bases between them. CDR3 nucleotides: TGCGCCAGCAGCTTGGGTGGCAGGGGTTATGGCACTGAAGCTTTCTTT. The encoded protein is CASSLGGRGYGTEAFF.

V usage is TRBV7-2 and J usage is TRBJ2-2, with D unresolved. Germline values: CDR1 SGHTA, CDR2 FQGNSA. V was clipped by 9 bases and J by 6 bases, with 14 bases between them. The CDR3 runs 13 residues. CDR3 nucleotides: TGTGCCAGTCAGCCCACCCGTCCCGGGGAGCTGTTTTTT. Its protein is CASQPTRPGELFF.

This clonotype was counted a single time. The chain combines TRBV5-5 with TRBJ2-2; D is unresolved. The germline CDR1 and CDR2 sequences are SGHKS and YYEKEE (reference sequence). The CDR3 is 12 residues long. Trimming took off 2 bases at V and 6 bases at J, with 5 bases between the two ends. The CDR3 DNA is TGTGCCAGCAGCTTTATAGCCGGGGAGCTGTTTTTT. Translation: CASSFIAGELFF.

This clonotype was seen a few times. V usage is TRBV10-3 and J usage is TRBJ2-5; TRBD2 matches 8 bases. The trim removed 8 bases at V and 4 bases at J, leaving 6 bases unmatched. The CDR3 is made up of 13 amino acids. Per the germline V gene, CDR1 is ENHRY and CDR2 is SYGVKD. The CDR3 DNA reads as TGTGCCATCTCCGGGACTAGGGGAGAGACCCAGTACTTC. Translated, it gives CAISGTRGETQYF.

CDR3 sequence reads: CASSPKVWAGWSGANVLTF. The CDR3 DNA reads as TGTGCCAGCAGCCCCAAGGTCTGGGCAGGGTGGTCCGGGGCCAACGTCCTGACTTTC. The rearrangement joins TRBV5-6 to TRBJ2-6; D possibly corresponds to TRBD1 (5 bases). Trimming removed 4 bases from V and 4 bases from J, with 24 bases in between. CDR1 is SGHDT and CDR2 is YYEEEE in the germline V gene. This CDR3 region has 19 residues. Filled out from reference TRBV5-6 and TRBJ2-6, the complete variable domain reads DAGVTQSPTHLIKTRGQQVTLRCSPKSGHDTVSWYQQALGQGPQFIFQYYEEEERQRGNFPDRFSGHQFPNYSSELNVNALLLGDSALYLCASSPKVWAGWSGANVLTFGAGSRLTVL.

A few counts support this clonotype. The J gene is TRBJ2-7, the V gene TRBV28; D possibly corresponds to TRBD1 (6 bases). The CDR3 sequence is 13 residues long. The V end was cut by 8 bases, the J end by 0 bases, with 11 bases between. CDR1 MDHEN and CDR2 SYDVKM come from the germline V gene. The chain's CDR3 is CASVRDTSYEQYF. The CDR3 DNA reads TGTGCCAGCGTGAGGGACACCTCCTACGAGCAGTACTTC.

This clonotype has ten or more counts. The chain uses TRBV7-2 and TRBJ1-2; D gene ambiguous. The V and J ends lost 1 base and 5 bases respectively, with 5 bases between them. Looked up from germline, CDR1 is SGHTA and CDR2 is FQGNSA. The CDR3 loop spans 12 amino acids. In DNA form, the CDR3 reads TGTGCCAGCAGCTTAGTCGGTTATGGCTACACCTTC. The encoded protein is CASSLVGYGYTF.

The V gene is TRBV27, the J gene TRBJ1-6; D might be TRBD1 (5 bases). Germline V gene data show CDR1 as MNHEY and CDR2 as SMNVEV (reference sequence). V gave up 6 bases and J gave up 9 bases, with 21 bases separating them. This CDR3 is built from 16 residues. CDR3: CASRPRGLQDGSPLHF. DNA of the CDR3: TGTGCCAGCAGACCTAGGGGACTACAGGATGGTTCACCCCTCCACTTT.

This clonotype appeared a few times. This sequence joins TRBV2 and TRBJ2-7; 12 bases are a match to TRBD1. CDR3 length: 14 residues. Losses at the gene ends were 9 bases for V and 5 bases for J; bases not matched to a gene: 8. The germline V gene has CDR1 SNHLY and CDR2 FYNNEI. The CDR3 loop is CASEPGQGAHEQYF. The CDR3 DNA reads as TGTGCCAGTGAACCGGGACAGGGGGCCCACGAGCAGTACTTC.

This clonotype was seen a handful of times. V usage is TRBV7-2 and J usage is TRBJ2-4; D may correspond to TRBD1 or TRBD2 (5 bases each). The CDR3 has 15 amino acids. Deletions cut 10 bases from V and 0 bases from J, with 16 bases between. CDR1 SGHTA and CDR2 FQGNSA come from the germline V gene. The CDR3 sequence: CATARGGQAKNIQYF. In DNA form, the CDR3 reads TGTGCCACCGCCCGGGGCGGCCAAGCCAAAAACATTCAGTACTTC.

This clonotype was seen at least ten times. The chain employs TRBV7-2 and TRBJ2-5, with 7 bases that match TRBD2. Germline V CDR1 and CDR2: SGHTA, FQGNSA. V shed 3 bases, J shed 2 bases, and the junction held 6 bases outside the gene matches. The CDR3 spans 15 residues. The CDR3 bases are TGTGCCAGCAGCTTGCAGCGGGGCCCTCAAGAGACCCAGTACTTC. It specifies CASSLQRGPQETQYF.

V gene TRBV11-2 combines with J gene TRBJ1-6; 10 positions agree with TRBD1. V trimming: 3 bases; J trimming: 10 bases; junction bases outside the gene matches: 6. In germline, CDR1 is SGHAT, CDR2 FQNNGV. The CDR3 extends over 15 amino acids. DNA for the CDR3: TGTGCCAGCAGCTTCTGGGACAGGGGTGACTCACCCCTCCACTTT. This translates into CASSFWDRGDSPLHF.

The rearrangement links TRBV2 to TRBJ2-2; D is perhaps TRBD2 (7 bases). The V and J ends lost 6 bases and 4 bases respectively, with 12 bases between them. This CDR3 is built from 14 residues. Germline V gene sequence: CDR1 SNHLY, CDR2 FYNNEI. The CDR3 loop is CASRGGGLTGELFF. Written as DNA, the CDR3 is TGTGCCAGCAGAGGCGGGGGCCTCACCGGGGAGCTGTTTTTT.

This clonotype was counted only a few times. The chain uses TRBV5-6 and TRBJ2-7; 7 nucleotides agree with TRBD1. The CDR3 runs 13 residues. Trimming cost V 2 bases and J 5 bases; bases outside gene matches: 4. CDR1 is SGHDT and CDR2 is YYEEEE in the germline V gene. CDR3 nucleotides: TGTGCCAGCAGCTTCGACAGGGTCGACGAGCAGTACTTC. Translating it yields CASSFDRVDEQYF.

The V gene is TRBV7-2, the J gene TRBJ1-2, with a tentative D call TRBD1 (6 bases). Per germline, CDR1 SGHTA and CDR2 FQGNSA. This CDR3 spans 13 amino acids. Trimming removed 5 bases at V and 8 bases at J, with 15 bases between. In DNA form, the CDR3 reads TGTGCCAGCAGCACCGGGTCAGGGGTCGGCTACACCTTC. Encoded protein: CASSTGSGVGYTF.

This clonotype was seen a handful of times. V is TRBV6-6 and J is TRBJ2-7, with 8 bases fitting TRBD1. The CDR3 is 13 amino acids. With V trimmed by 10 bases and J by 2 bases, 7 bases remained unmatched. Germline V gene lookup returns CDR1 MNHNY and CDR2 SVGAGI (reference sequence). The CDR3 DNA follows: TGTGCCACCCGGGACAGGCTACCCTACGAGCAGTACTTC. Translating it yields CATRDRLPYEQYF.